This T cell receptor (beta chain) was found in a study of cytomegalovirus exposure and HLA in healthy donors. The CDR3 is made up of 13 amino acids. Germline V gene sequence: CDR1 SQVTM, CDR2 ANQGSEA. V was pared by 0 bases and J by 8 bases, with 13 bases between. Concerning this clone itself: Its cognate antigen is unknown.

Vbeta (60) and Jbeta (13) primers were used in the PCR. Repertoires were generated with immunoSEQ multiplex PCR, while TCRdb's copy carries only in-frame clones and drops some. The data contain 130,000 or so clones, about four fifths of them singletons. Study-wide findings and caveats: In vitro checks showed that a few CMV-associated chains really do target CMV antigens. TCR beta V- and J-gene trimming was later associated with a missense DCLRE1C variant.

The sequence came from a male donor in good health and CMV-seronegative. Input material: PBMCs. The chain uses TRBV29-1 and TRBJ1-1, with D perhaps matching TRBD1 (6 bases). The CDR3 spells CSVEDNRGGEAFF. In DNA, the CDR3 is TGCAGCGTTGAAGATAATAGGGGGGGGGAAGCTTTCTTT. The complete variable domain, with remaining parts taken from reference TRBV29-1 and TRBJ1-1, reads SAVISQKPSRDICQRGTSLTIQCQVDSQVTMMFWYRQQPGQSLTLIATANQGSEATYESGFVIDKFPISRPNLTFSTLTVSNMSPEDSSIYLCSVEDNRGGEAFFGQGTRLTVV.